One and the same sample provided the 20 T cell receptor beta chains below, sequenced in a study of cytomegalovirus exposure and HLA in healthy donors. The PCR used 60 Vbeta and 13 Jbeta primers. TCRdb's table, derived via immunoSEQ multiplex PCR, lists solely in-frame clones and lacks some. The profile shows about 150,000 clones, around 78% of them singletons. Sequencing was done on a sample of PBMCs. The receptors shown here come from a woman in her forties or fifties in good health and CMV-seropositive.

The gene calls are TRBV5-4 and TRBJ1-2; D may be TRBD1 (6 bases). Trimming removed 0 bases at V and 6 bases at J, with 18 bases between. The germline V gene has CDR1 SGHNT and CDR2 YYREEE (reference sequence). This CDR3 contains 16 residues. Here the CDR3 reads CASSLGTTGSRDGYTF. As DNA, the CDR3 is TGTGCCAGCAGCTTGGGAACTACAGGGTCCAGGGATGGCTACACCTTC.

With respect to this clone: The same CDR3 is also encoded by other DNA sequences in this sample. V is TRBV5-1 and J is TRBJ1-5, with D possibly being TRBD1 (5 bases). Germline-derived CDR1 and CDR2 are SGHRS and YFSETQ. The CDR3 extends over 14 amino acids. The ends were cut back, 2 bases at V and 2 bases at J, with 8 bases in the middle. The CDR3 here is CASSLGDGNQPQHF. As DNA, the CDR3 is TGCGCCAGCAGCTTAGGGGATGGCAATCAGCCCCAGCATTTT.

This clone was seen a few times. The chain uses TRBV12-5 and TRBJ1-5, with 7 bases aligning to TRBD1. The V and J ends lost 5 bases and 1 base, in that order; junction bases with no gene match: 2. This CDR3 region has 14 residues. Per the germline V gene, CDR1 is LGHNT and CDR2 is FRNRAP. The CDR3 nucleotides are TGTGCTAGTGGTCTGACAGGGAGCAATCAGCCCCAGCATTTT. It translates to CASGLTGSNQPQHF.

The V and J genes are TRBV9 and TRBJ2-2; 8 positions match TRBD1. This CDR3 has 19 residues. V dropped 4 bases and J dropped 4; count of bases not matched to a gene: 18. CDR1 is SGDLS, CDR2 YYNGEE, per germline. The CDR3 here is CASSQRFGQGGKVTGELFF. As DNA, the CDR3 is TGTGCCAGCAGCCAACGCTTTGGACAGGGCGGTAAAGTCACCGGGGAGCTGTTTTTT.

The count of this clone is one. V usage is TRBV4-1 and J usage is TRBJ2-3, with TRBD2 matching over 9 bases. J was trimmed by 3 bases and V by 3 bases; bases with no gene match: 4. The CDR3 consists of 15 residues. The germline V gene encodes CDR1 MGHRA and CDR2 YSYEKL. The CDR3 region is CASSHPGLATDTQYF. The CDR3 DNA reads TGCGCCAGCAGCCATCCCGGACTAGCGACAGATACGCAGTATTTT.

The chain couples TRBV4-2 to TRBJ2-5; 13 bases align to TRBD2. This CDR3 has 19 amino acids. CDR1 is LGHNA and CDR2 is YNFKEQ in the germline V gene. V gave up 1 base and J gave up 5 bases; unmatched junction bases: 13. The CDR3 DNA reads as TGTGCCAGCAGCCAAGCGACTAGCGGGAGGTTCCCCCACGGGGAGACCCAGTACTTC. Translated, it gives CASSQATSGRFPHGETQYF.

The V and J genes are TRBV19 and TRBJ1-6; 8 bases match TRBD1. Germline CDR1 LNHDA, CDR2 SQIVND (reference sequence). V shed 5 bases, J shed 6 bases, and the junction held 6 bases outside the gene matches. The CDR3 sequence is 15 residues long. Written as DNA, the CDR3 is TGTGCCAGTAGTTTGGACAGGGCTGGTAATTCACCCCTCCACTTT. This codes for CASSLDRAGNSPLHF.

The chain uses TRBV7-2 and TRBJ2-5; TRBD2 aligns across 7 bases. The end of the DNA fits TRBJ2-7 better, so the J call may be wrong. Germline V gene sequence: CDR1 SGHTA, CDR2 FQGNSA. CDR3 size: 15 residues. The CDR3 here is CASSLVAGAGYEQYF. In nucleotides, the CDR3 is TGTGCCAGCAGCTTAGTGGCGGGAGCGGGATACGAGCAGTACTTC.

The chain carries TRBV5-1 and TRBJ1-3, with D possibly matching TRBD1 (6 bases). Germline-derived CDR1 and CDR2 are SGHRS and YFSETQ. This CDR3 contains 15 residues. Deletions cut 0 bases from V and 4 bases from J, with 11 bases between. CDR3 loop: CASSLEGGAGNTIYF. CDR3 nucleotide sequence: TGCGCCAGCAGCTTGGAAGGGGGAGCAGGAAACACCATATATTTT.

The gene calls are TRBV29-1 and TRBJ1-2; 8 bases align to TRBD1. The CDR3 runs 14 residues. V shed 6 bases and J 4 bases; nucleotides not matched to a gene: 10. Per germline, CDR1 SQVTM and CDR2 ANQGSEA. The CDR3 loop reads CSVLGTGGTYGYTF. CDR3 nucleotides: TGCAGCGTGCTCGGGACAGGAGGGACCTATGGCTACACCTTC.

V usage is TRBV25-1 and J usage is TRBJ2-5; weak D call: TRBD2 (6 bases). Germline V gene data show CDR1 as MGHDK and CDR2 as SYGVNS. The CDR3 loop spans 15 amino acids. The germline V and J ends were trimmed by 0 bases and 5 bases, with 13 bases remaining between them. The DNA of the CDR3 is TGTGCCAGCAGTGAATATGGAGGGTCCGGGGAGACCCAGTACTTC. Translated, it gives CASSEYGGSGETQYF. The whole variable domain, remainder taken from reference TRBV25-1 and TRBJ2-5, is EADIYQTPRYLVIGTGKKITLECSQTMGHDKMYWYQQDPGMELHLIHYSYGVNSTEKGDLSSESTVSRIRTEHFPLTLESARPSHTSQYLCASSEYGGSGETQYFGPGTRLLVL.

This chain connects TRBV15 to TRBJ2-2; 8 bases map to TRBD2. CDR1 is LNHNV and CDR2 is YYDKDF in the germline V gene (reference sequence). After removal of 9 bases from V and 1 base from J, the junction contained 4 bases not matched to a gene. CDR3 size: 14 residues. CDR3 sequence reads: CATGTSGNTGELFF. The CDR3 DNA reads TGTGCCACTGGAACTAGCGGGAACACCGGGGAGCTGTTTTTT.

The chain couples TRBV6-1 to TRBJ1-1, with TRBD1 identical over 7 bases. CDR1 MNHNS and CDR2 SASEGT come from the germline V gene. With V trimmed by 5 bases and J by 4 bases, 7 bases remained unmatched. This CDR3 has 14 residues. CDR3: CASSTHRGGTEAFF. The DNA of the CDR3 is TGTGCCAGCAGTACCCACAGGGGAGGCACTGAAGCTTTCTTT.

The V and J genes are TRBV5-6 and TRBJ1-2, with 9 positions matching TRBD1. V was clipped by 0 bases and J by 1 base; unmatched bases: 7. Germline CDR1 SGHDT, CDR2 YYEEEE. The CDR3 has 17 residues. The CDR3 DNA is TGTGCCAGCAGCTTGGGGGACAGGGCCTGGAGTAACTATGGCTACACCTTC. It specifies CASSLGDRAWSNYGYTF.

This clone was counted a few times. The chain couples TRBV7-9 to TRBJ2-3; D not resolved. Per germline, CDR1 SEHNR and CDR2 FQNEAQ (reference sequence). Between the trimmed V and J ends, which lost 5 bases and 0 bases, there was a span of 6 bases. The CDR3 is 13 residues long. The CDR3 region has the DNA TGTGCCAGCAGCCCTCAGAGCACAGATACGCAGTATTTT. Amino acid sequence: CASSPQSTDTQYF.

The chain joins TRBV27 to TRBJ2-3; 7 bases are a match to TRBD2. The CDR3 runs 18 residues. Germline trimming cut 5 bases from V and 4 bases from J; bases unmatched to any gene: 18. Germline values: CDR1 MNHEY, CDR2 SMNVEV (reference sequence). This chain's CDR3 is CASSPGPTIAGEADTQYF. The CDR3 DNA reads as TGTGCCAGCAGTCCCGGACCGACAATTGCGGGGGAGGCAGATACGCAGTATTTT.

V and J are TRBV4-2 and TRBJ1-1; 9 bases agree with TRBD1. CDR3 length: 16 residues. J gave up 1 base and V 5 bases, and 8 bases lay outside the gene matches. Germline CDR1 is LGHNA and CDR2 is YNFKEQ. The CDR3 loop is CASSALGQGENTEAFF. CDR3 coding DNA: TGTGCCAGCAGCGCGTTGGGACAGGGTGAGAACACTGAAGCTTTCTTT.

The chain links TRBV19 to TRBJ1-1; D is undetermined. The CDR3 runs to 14 residues. The V and J ends lost 3 bases and 1 base respectively, with 9 bases between them. The V gene's germline CDR1 is LNHDA and CDR2 SQIVND (reference sequence). The CDR3 bases are TGTGCCAGTAGTATCGGGTCGGGGAACACTGAAGCTTTCTTT. It codes for CASSIGSGNTEAFF.

The CDR3 region is CASSYGQGYTDTQYF. The CDR3 DNA reads TGTGCCAGCAGCTACGGGCAGGGATACACAGATACGCAGTATTTT. The genes are TRBV7-2 and TRBJ2-3, with a possible D match to TRBD1 (5 bases). The CDR3 is 15 residues long. The V gene lost 4 bases and the J gene lost 2 bases, with 13 bases spanning the gap. CDR1 is SGHTA, CDR2 FQGNSA, per germline.

The chain uses TRBV29-1 and TRBJ1-6; perhaps TRBD1 as D (5 bases). The V gene lost 6 bases and the J gene lost 5 bases, with 11 bases spanning the gap. In germline, CDR1 is SQVTM, CDR2 ANQGSEA. CDR3 length: 13 residues. DNA for the CDR3: TGCAGCGTGGCTTGGGGGGATAATTCACCCCTCCACTTT. Protein product: CSVAWGDNSPLHF. Full variable domain (remainder filled in from reference TRBV29-1 and TRBJ1-6): SAVISQKPSRDICQRGTSLTIQCQVDSQVTMMFWYRQQPGQSLTLIATANQGSEATYESGFVIDKFPISRPNLTFSTLTVSNMSPEDSSIYLCSVAWGDNSPLHFGNGTRLTVT.